A selection of T cell receptor beta chains follows, all from one sample in a study of cytomegalovirus exposure and HLA in healthy donors. Sequencing used immunoSEQ multiplex PCR; TCRdb keeps in-frame clones, though not all of them. Of some 190,000 clones listed, more than 75% are singletons. Sequencing was performed on PBMCs. All receptors derive from a man aged 35-49 years in good health and CMV-seronegative. Each CDR3 is given with its conserved first and last residue. The order of the fields is V gene, D gene, clone size, J gene, CDR3 DNA, CDR3 protein. D genes are given only for firm matches. Clone size appears in some rows only: once, few, many, or a class for an expanded clone.

TRBV7-2	TRBD1	.	TRBJ1-4	TGTGCCAGCAGGTTACAGGGGGCGAATGAAAAACTGTTTTTT	CASRLQGANEKLFF
TRBV29-1	TRBD1	few	TRBJ2-5	TGCAGCGTTGACCGAGGGACAGGGGGCGTCGAGACCCAGTACTTC	CSVDRGTGGVETQYF
TRBV6-5	.	.	TRBJ1-2	TGTGCCAGCAGTTATGACCGCGGGCGGATGCTCTACACCTTC	CASSYDRGRMLYTF
TRBV7-9	.	.	TRBJ2-3	TGTGCCAGCAGCTTGCAGTCAGATACGCAGTATTTT	CASSLQSDTQYF
TRBV6-5	TRBD1	.	TRBJ2-7	TGTGCCAGCACCCGGACAGGGATTAACGAGCAGTACTTC	CASTRTGINEQYF
TRBV27	TRBD2	few	TRBJ2-5	TGTGCCAGCAGTCCCCTGGGGGAGGGACGAGAGACCCAGTACTTC	CASSPLGEGRETQYF
TRBV7-9	TRBD2	once	TRBJ2-7	TGTGCCAGCAGCTTACCGGGCGGGAGGGCCGGAGAGCAGTACTTC	CASSLPGGRAGEQYF
TRBV7-9	.	.	TRBJ2-5	TGTGCCAGCAGCTCGCTGGACGTCCCTAGCTCCGAGACCCAGTACTTC	CASSSLDVPSSETQYF
TRBV4-3	TRBD1	few	TRBJ1-1	TGCGCCAGCAGCCAAGATCCGCAGGGGGCAGGTGAAGCTTTCTTT	CASSQDPQGAGEAFF
TRBV5-1	.	few	TRBJ2-2	TGCGCCAGCAGCTTCCTCGCGACTAGATCGAACACCGGGGAGCTGTTTTTT	CASSFLATRSNTGELFF
TRBV2	TRBD2	.	TRBJ2-1	TGTGCCAGCAGTGAACTAGCGGGTTCCTACAATGAGCAGTTCTTC	CASSELAGSYNEQFF
TRBV6-1	TRBD1	.	TRBJ1-2	TGTGCCAGCAGTGCCCAGACCGGGACAGACTTCTATGGCTACACCTTC	CASSAQTGTDFYGYTF
TRBV7-9	TRBD1	.	TRBJ1-1	TGTGCCAGCAGCTTGCTACAGGGGGTAGGCACTGAAGCTTTCTTT	CASSLLQGVGTEAFF
TRBV29-1	TRBD2	.	TRBJ2-7	TGCAGCGTTGAGGGTAGCGGGAGCGGGACCTACGAGCAGTACTTC	CSVEGSGSGTYEQYF
TRBV5-4	.	.	TRBJ2-3	TGTGCCAGCAGCCCCGACTATGCCAGCACAGATACGCAGTATTTT	CASSPDYASTDTQYF
TRBV11-3	TRBD1	.	TRBJ2-2	TGTGCCAGCAGACGGGACAGGGGGCAGCTCACCGGGGAGCTGTTTTTT	CASRRDRGQLTGELFF
TRBV14	.	.	TRBJ2-1	TGTGCCAGCAGCCGGACAGCGAGCTCCTACAATGAGCAGTTCTTC	CASSRTASSYNEQFF
TRBV6-1	.	.	TRBJ1-6	TGTGCCAGCAGTGACGGCAGGGTCAGGGATAATTCACCCCTCCACTTT	CASSDGRVRDNSPLHF
TRBV7-9	TRBD2	.	TRBJ2-2	TGTGCCAGCAGCTTTGCGGGAGGTGGCACCGGGGAGCTGTTTTTT	CASSFAGGGTGELFF
TRBV28	TRBD1	.	TRBJ1-2	TGTGCCAGCAGTTCCCCGGGACAGGGGACGCACACCTTC	CASSSPGQGTHTF
TRBV19	.	.	TRBJ1-1	TGTGCCACTAACACAGGGCTATACACTGAAGCTTTCTTT	CATNTGLYTEAFF
TRBV5-8	.	.	TRBJ1-5	TGTGCCAGCAGCTTTGCGTGGGGGGGAAAACAGCCCCAGCATTTT	CASSFAWGGKQPQHF
TRBV7-9	.	.	TRBJ2-7	TGTGCCAGCAGCTACAGGACAGACTACGAGCAGTACTTC	CASSYRTDYEQYF
TRBV7-9	TRBD2	once	TRBJ2-1	TGTGCCAGCAGCCCGGGACTAGCGGGAGGAAATGAGCAGTTCTTC	CASSPGLAGGNEQFF
TRBV5-4	TRBD1	.	TRBJ1-2	TGTGCCAGCAGCTGGACAGGAATCTATGGCTACACCTTC	CASSWTGIYGYTF
TRBV19	.	.	TRBJ2-2	TGTGCCAGTTCTGGGCAGCCTTACACCGGGGAGCTGTTTTTT	CASSGQPYTGELFF
TRBV19	TRBD2	.	TRBJ2-7	TGTGCCAGTAGTATTGGAGCTAGCGGGGGCGTCGTTATGAACGAGCAGTACTTC	CASSIGASGGVVMNEQYF
TRBV10-2	.	once	TRBJ2-1	TGCGCCAGCAGTGGGCCCCCGGGAGTTTACAATGAGCAGTTCTTC	CASSGPPGVYNEQFF